The present TCR beta chain was sequenced within a study of T cells after posttransplantation cyclophosphamide. Treatment was busulfan-fludarabine conditioning, a marrow graft, and cyclophosphamide on days +3 and +4. The table lists this clone with many counts. Antigen: not known. Trimming removed 6 bases from V and 3 bases from J, with 9 bases in between. This CDR3 is 12 amino acids long. Germline CDR1 MDHEN, CDR2 SYDVKM. Points from the study as a whole: Donor CD8+ memory clones often dominated recipient blood repertoires at later times. After PTCy, TRB diversity resembled that of CNI/methotrexate controls. Tissue-infiltrating T cells from skin or gut overlapped little with blood T cells.

The assay was immunoSEQ multiplex PCR, and TCRdb's table has in-frame clones only and misses some. The sample yields 2,000 to 3,000 clones, without any singletons. The sequence was collected from a female patient aged 45 to 65 who received an allogeneic stem cell transplant from a related donor, was CMV-positive, and had no GVHD. The graft donor may account for some of the T cells. The chain employs TRBV28 and TRBJ2-7; a weak D match, TRBD1 (5 bases). The sample consisted of PBMCs, taken 32 days after allogeneic stem cell transplant with posttransplant cyclophosphamide. The CDR3 loop is CASSAGHYEQYF. CDR3 DNA sequence: TGTGCCAGCAGCGCAGGGCACTACGAGCAGTACTTC.